Below, 28 T cell receptor beta chains from the same sample are listed, as sequenced in a study of blood T cell repertoires in COVID-19. Clones were read by immunoSEQ multiplex PCR, and TCRdb kept only the in-frame ones, dropping some. Here the sample spans roughly 200,000 clones, over 75% being singletons. What was sequenced was peripheral blood. Source of these receptors: a woman older than 75 with active or convalescent COVID-19.

The chain employs TRBV24-1 and TRBJ2-3; tentatively, D is TRBD1 (6 bases). Trimming took 4 bases from V and 2 from J, leaving 15 bases between them. CDR1 and CDR2 from the germline V gene are KGHDR and SFDVKD. The CDR3 consists of 16 residues. Here the CDR3 DNA reads TGTGCCACCAGTGACCAGAACAGGGAATACACAGATACGCAGTATTTT. This translates into CATSDQNREYTDTQYF.

This chain links TRBV19 with TRBJ1-1; TRBD1 matches 7 bases. The CDR3 loop spans 14 amino acids. Germline lookup yields CDR1 LNHDA and CDR2 SQIVND (reference sequence). V lost 4 bases, J lost 1 base, and 3 bases stayed unmatched. As DNA, the CDR3 is TGTGCCAGTAGTAGGAGACAGGGGAACACTGAAGCTTTCTTT. Translating it yields CASSRRQGNTEAFF.

V and J are TRBV18 and TRBJ2-5; 10 nucleotides agree with TRBD2. The CDR3 is made up of 14 amino acids. V lost 3 bases, J lost 5 bases, and 3 bases stayed unmatched. The germline V gene has CDR1 KGHSH and CDR2 LQKENI. The CDR3 nucleotides are TGTGCCAGCTCACCCCGGACTAGCGGCGAGACCCAGTACTTC. Amino acid sequence: CASSPRTSGETQYF.

The V and J genes are TRBV10-1 and TRBJ1-5; D perhaps matches TRBD1 (5 bases). The CDR3 sequence is 13 residues long. Germline V lookup: CDR1 WNHNN, CDR2 SYGVQD (reference sequence). With 5 bases removed from V and 5 bases from J, the gap between germline ends came to 10 bases. The DNA for the CDR3 is TGCGCCAGCAGTTCAGGGCTCTATCAGCCCCAGCATTTT. Amino acid sequence: CASSSGLYQPQHF.

V and J are TRBV4-3 and TRBJ1-5, with D possibly TRBD1 on 5 matching bases. Germline V gene data show CDR1 as LGHNA and CDR2 as YSLEER. V was pared by 0 bases and J by 2 bases, with 17 bases between. The CDR3 runs 18 residues. The CDR3 nucleotides read TGCGCCAGCAGCCAAGATTTTTCCCCGGCCAGGGGCAATCAGCCCCAGCATTTT. Its protein is CASSQDFSPARGNQPQHF.

This chain connects TRBV5-7 to TRBJ2-6, with a tentative D call TRBD2 (5 bases). TRBV5-7 is sorted into the ORF group, with uncertain function. CDR3 length equals 18 residues. The V gene lost 1 base and the J gene lost 0 bases, with 14 bases spanning the gap. CDR3: CASSLRRIPSSGANVLTF. Here the CDR3 DNA reads TGTGCCAGCAGCTTGAGGAGGATACCTAGCTCTGGGGCCAACGTCCTGACTTTC.

V gene TRBV28 combines with J gene TRBJ1-2; 7 nucleotides match TRBD1. The germline gives CDR1 MDHEN, CDR2 SYDVKM. V trimming: 5 bases; J trimming: 2 bases; junction bases outside the gene matches: 5. There are 14 residues in the CDR3. The CDR3: CASSGSTGNYGYTF. DNA for the CDR3: TGTGCCAGCAGTGGATCGACAGGGAACTATGGCTACACCTTC.

This clone was recorded once. The chain recombines TRBV21-1 with TRBJ1-5. TRBV21-1 is given as a pseudogene. This CDR3 is 13 amino acids long. The CDR3 is CASLRYGNQPQHF. The CDR3, as DNA: TGTGCCAGCCTCCGTTATGGCAATCAGCCCCAGCATTTT.

The chain is built from TRBV7-2 and TRBJ2-7; TRBD2 agrees at 8 bases. The CDR3 length is 17 residues. Per germline, CDR1 SGHTA and CDR2 FQGNSA. V shed 5 bases, J shed 3 bases, and the junction held 15 bases outside the gene matches. The CDR3 DNA sequence: TGTGCCAGCAGCGCACCCGTCTCCGCGGGGGGATTCTACGAGCAGTACTTC. The encoded protein is CASSAPVSAGGFYEQYF.

The V call is TRBV21-1, the J call TRBJ2-7; the DNA was not compared with TRBD1, the D call given in the table. TRBV21-1 is a listed pseudogene. The CDR3 loop spans 16 amino acids. CDR3 sequence: CASSARDTQYPYEQYF. The CDR3 DNA follows: TGTGCCAGCAGCGCCCGGGACACCCAATACCCCTACGAGCAGTACTTC.

This chain joins TRBV4-1 and TRBJ2-2; TRBD2 might be the D (7 bases). The CDR3 covers 15 residues. Trimming took 0 bases from V and 6 from J, leaving 11 bases between them. Germline loops: CDR1 MGHRA, CDR2 YSYEKL. CDR3 amino acids: CASSQDLGGPGELFF. CDR3 in DNA: TGCGCCAGCAGCCAAGATCTGGGGGGGCCCGGGGAGCTGTTTTTT.

This chain links TRBV14 with TRBJ1-1; D gene ambiguous. V lost 4 bases and J 5 bases, leaving 20 bases between the germline ends. There are 16 residues in the CDR3. Looked up from germline, CDR1 is SGHDN and CDR2 is FVKESK. CDR3 sequence: CASSRRRRETRTEAFF. The CDR3, as DNA: TGTGCCAGCAGCCGACGTCGGAGGGAAACCAGGACTGAAGCTTTCTTT. Full variable domain (remainder filled in from reference TRBV14 and TRBJ1-1): EAGVTQFPSHSVIEKGQTVTLRCDPISGHDNLYWYRRVMGKEIKFLLHFVKESKQDESGMPNNRFLAERTGGTYSTLKVQPAELEDSGVYFCASSRRRRETRTEAFFGQGTRLTVV.

The J gene is TRBJ2-3, the V gene TRBV2; D not resolved. The CDR3 consists of 11 residues. Trimming cost V 7 bases and J 2 bases, with 4 bases left between them. In germline, CDR1 is SNHLY, CDR2 FYNNEI. The CDR3 region is CASTYTDTQYF. CDR3 DNA sequence: TGTGCCAGCACTTACACAGATACGCAGTATTTT.

This chain connects TRBV3-1 (or the pseudogene TRBV3-2) to TRBJ1-1; D gene uncertain. Deletions cut 4 bases from V and 0 bases from J, with 12 bases between. The CDR3 runs 15 residues. Germline V lookup: CDR1 LGHDT, CDR2 YNNKEL (reference sequence). CDR3 loop: CASSPQIGVNTEAFF. The CDR3 DNA follows: TGTGCCAGCAGCCCCCAGATCGGGGTGAACACTGAAGCTTTCTTT.

The chain employs TRBV28 and TRBJ1-6, with 9 bases matching TRBD1. Trimming at V came to 3 bases and at J to 7 bases, leaving 10 bases not matched to a gene. CDR1 is MDHEN, CDR2 SYDVKM, per germline. CDR3 length equals 17 residues. Here the CDR3 DNA reads TGTGCCAGCAGTTTGTTGGGACAGGGAGGAATAAATTCACCCCTCCACTTT. It yields the protein CASSLLGQGGINSPLHF.

The V and J genes are TRBV5-1 and TRBJ2-5; D is unclear. From germline, CDR1 is SGHRS and CDR2 YFSETQ. CDR3 length equals 13 residues. The V end lost 5 bases, the J end lost 2 bases, and 10 bases lay between the germline ends. CDR3 sequence: CASRVLRQETQYF. The CDR3 DNA follows: TGCGCCAGCAGGGTCCTCCGGCAAGAGACCCAGTACTTC.

V usage is TRBV18 and J usage is TRBJ2-5; 7 nucleotides align to TRBD2. V shed 0 bases and J 2 bases; nucleotides not matched to a gene: 6. The CDR3 is 16 amino acids. Germline values: CDR1 KGHSH, CDR2 LQKENI. The chain's CDR3 is CASSPPVSRGQETQYF. DNA of the CDR3: TGTGCCAGCTCACCACCGGTCTCGCGGGGGCAAGAGACCCAGTACTTC. The full variable domain, in which reference TRBV18 and TRBJ2-5 provide the parts outside the CDR3, is NAGVMQNPRHLVRRRGQEARLRCSPMKGHSHVYWYRQLPEEGLKFMVYLQKENIIDESGMPKERFSAEFPKEGPSILRIQQVVRGDSAAYFCASSPPVSRGQETQYFGPGTRLLVL.

The rearrangement joins TRBV4-1 to TRBJ2-3, with a possible D match to TRBD1 (6 bases). Germline V gene data show CDR1 as MGHRA and CDR2 as YSYEKL. V lost 0 bases, J lost 3 bases, and 13 bases lay in between. The CDR3 totals 16 residues. The CDR3 coding sequence is TGCGCCAGCAGCCAAGATAGGTTAGGGGGAACAGATACGCAGTATTTT. This encodes CASSQDRLGGTDTQYF.

The chain recombines TRBV4-2 with TRBJ2-7, with 8 bases aligning to TRBD2. Germline CDR1 LGHNA, CDR2 YNFKEQ. CDR3 length: 15 amino acids. Germline trimming cut 0 bases from V and 3 bases from J; bases unmatched to any gene: 4. DNA of the CDR3: TGTGCCAGCAGCCAAGATCCCCGGGGGGGCTACGAGCAGTACTTC. Its protein product is CASSQDPRGGYEQYF.

The chain combines TRBV5-1 with TRBJ1-1; D unresolved. CDR1 and CDR2 from the germline V gene are SGHRS and YFSETQ. The V end was cut by 0 bases, the J end by 0 bases, with 9 bases between. The length of the CDR3 is 15 residues. Here the CDR3 DNA reads TGCGCCAGCAGCTTGGGAATAACAGTGAACACTGAAGCTTTCTTT. It yields the protein CASSLGITVNTEAFF.

This clone was found once. CDR3 in DNA: TGTGCCAGCAGGACTAGCGGGAGATACACCGGGGAGCTGTTTTTT. Translated: CASRTSGRYTGELFF. This sequence joins TRBV27 and TRBJ2-2; 12 nucleotides agree with TRBD2. V shed 6 bases, J shed 3 bases, and the junction held 2 bases outside the gene matches. CDR1 and CDR2 from the germline V gene are MNHEY and SMNVEV (reference sequence). The CDR3 loop spans 15 amino acids.

CDR3 DNA: TGTGCCAGCAGCGCTAGGCACAAATCACCCCTCCACTTT. Residues: CASSARHKSPLHF. This rearrangement joins TRBV9 to TRBJ1-6; no reliable D call. With 3 bases removed from V and 10 bases from J, the gap between germline ends came to 11 bases. CDR1 is SGDLS and CDR2 is YYNGEE in the germline V gene. There are 13 residues in the CDR3.

This chain joins TRBV6-5 and TRBJ2-3, with D possibly matching TRBD2 (7 bases). This CDR3 region has 14 residues. CDR1 and CDR2 from the germline V gene are MNHEY and SVGAGI. V was clipped by 7 bases and J by 5 bases, with 16 bases between them. The CDR3 here is CASTIRGAGDTQYF. The CDR3, as DNA: TGTGCCAGCACCATCCGGGGGGCGGGAGATACGCAGTATTTT.

This chain connects TRBV7-7 to TRBJ2-5; D not certain. Germline CDR1 reads SSHAT; CDR2 reads FNYEAQ (reference sequence). The CDR3 totals 13 residues. The ends were cut back, 0 bases at V and 5 bases at J, with 7 bases in the middle. CDR3 protein: CASSLAGAETQYF. In nucleotides, the CDR3 is TGTGCCAGCAGCTTAGCAGGAGCCGAGACCCAGTACTTC.

This sequence joins TRBV7-2 and TRBJ1-6, with 8 bases aligning to TRBD1. The CDR3 loop spans 15 amino acids. CDR1 and CDR2 from the germline V gene are SGHTA and FQGNSA. Germline trimming cut 3 bases from V and 8 bases from J; bases unmatched to any gene: 6. Here the CDR3 DNA reads TGTGCCAGCAGCTTTCTGACAGGGGCGGATTCACCCCTCCACTTT. Its protein is CASSFLTGADSPLHF.

The rearrangement links TRBV29-1 to TRBJ2-1; D possibly corresponds to TRBD1 (6 bases). Germline V gene lookup returns CDR1 SQVTM and CDR2 ANQGSEA. This CDR3 region has 14 residues. Trimming left V 1 base short and J 0 bases short, with 7 bases between. The CDR3 bases are TGCAGCGTTGAAGCAGGGGACTCCTACAATGAGCAGTTCTTC. Its translation: CSVEAGDSYNEQFF.

This chain links TRBV6-5 with TRBJ1-1; D not certain. The CDR3 has 14 residues. The V gene's germline CDR1 is MNHEY and CDR2 SVGAGI. V was cut by 2 bases and J by 0 bases, with 7 bases left in between. Here the CDR3 reads CASSYGRMNTEAFF. The CDR3 DNA sequence: TGTGCCAGCAGTTACGGGCGCATGAACACTGAAGCTTTCTTT.

This rearrangement joins TRBV4-2 to TRBJ2-5; D is perhaps TRBD1 (5 bases). CDR3 size: 15 residues. Trimming removed 0 bases at V and 2 bases at J, with 10 bases between. Germline V CDR1 and CDR2: LGHNA, YNFKEQ. The CDR3 is CASSQDSPGQETQYF. In nucleotides, the CDR3 is TGTGCCAGCAGCCAAGATTCTCCAGGGCAAGAGACCCAGTACTTC.